What follows are 15 T cell receptor beta chains derived from one specimen sequenced in a study of cytomegalovirus exposure and HLA in healthy donors. The primer mix had 60 Vbeta and 13 Jbeta primers. Profiled with immunoSEQ multiplex PCR; TCRdb holds only in-frame clones, not every one. The sample records 120,000 or so clones, approximately 80% being singletons. Source material: PBMCs. The receptors were gathered from a man aged 25-45 years in good health and CMV-seronegative.

This chain links TRBV9 with TRBJ1-6, with D hard to call. V lost 0 bases and J 9 bases, leaving 19 bases between the germline ends. This CDR3 is 17 amino acids long. Germline assignment: CDR1 SGDLS and CDR2 YYNGEE. The CDR3 coding sequence is TGTGCCAGCAGCGTAGGGGCTGGAAGGTACCCGACTTCACCCCTCCACTTT. Its translation: CASSVGAGRYPTSPLHF. The variable domain in full, with the rest retrieved from reference TRBV9 and TRBJ1-6, is DSGVTQTPKHLITATGQRVTLRCSPRSGDLSVYWYQQSLDQGLQFLIQYYNGEERAKGNILERFSAQQFPDLHSELNLSSLELGDSALYFCASSVGAGRYPTSPLHFGNGTRLTVT.

This clone was picked up one time. The chain is built from TRBV28 and TRBJ2-5; 10 nucleotides align to TRBD1. The J call is doubtful: the DNA matches TRBJ2-7 better. Germline V gives CDR1 MDHEN, CDR2 SYDVKM. The length of the CDR3 is 16 residues. The CDR3 nucleotides are TGTGCCAGCAGTTTAGAAGGGACAGGGGCTTCCTACGAGCAGTACTTC. Its protein is CASSLEGTGASYEQYF.

J is TRBJ2-1 and V is TRBV7-9; TRBD2 matches 8 bases. Looked up from germline, CDR1 is SEHNR and CDR2 is FQNEAQ (reference sequence). The V gene end was trimmed by 5 bases and the J gene end by 5 bases; junction bases not matched to a gene: 8. This CDR3 has 15 amino acids. The CDR3: CASSPGGPGDNEQFF. DNA for the CDR3: TGTGCCAGCAGCCCGGGAGGGCCCGGGGACAATGAGCAGTTCTTC.

This clone has more than one count but fewer than ten. The chain recombines TRBV7-9 with TRBJ1-2; D perhaps matches TRBD1 (5 bases). The V gene's germline CDR1 is SEHNR and CDR2 FQNEAQ (reference sequence). V was cut by 0 bases and J by 3 bases, with 5 bases left in between. This CDR3 is 13 amino acids long. The DNA of the CDR3 is TGTGCCAGCAGCTTAGCCAGGGACTATGGCTACACCTTC. This encodes CASSLARDYGYTF.

CDR3 bases: TGTGCCAGCAGCAATCCCCAGGGCGAAGCTTTCTTT. This codes for CASSNPQGEAFF. J is TRBJ1-1 and V is TRBV7-9; maybe TRBD1 (5 bases). The CDR3 length is 12 residues. Trimming removed 5 bases at V and 8 bases at J, with 12 bases between. CDR1 and CDR2 from the germline V gene are SEHNR and FQNEAQ (reference sequence).

The chain recombines TRBV5-1 with TRBJ2-3; 7 bases line up with TRBD1. The V gene end was trimmed by 6 bases and the J gene end by 5 bases; junction bases not matched to a gene: 3. CDR1 is SGHRS and CDR2 is YFSETQ in the germline V gene. This CDR3 region has 12 residues. As DNA, the CDR3 is TGCGCCAGCAAACCAGGGGGAGATACGCAGTATTTT. Translated, it gives CASKPGGDTQYF.

The chain links TRBV5-6 to TRBJ2-5; TRBD1 agrees at 9 bases. Trimming removed 0 bases from V and 2 bases from J; junction bases left unmatched: 5. This CDR3 comprises 16 residues. Germline V lookup: CDR1 SGHDT, CDR2 YYEEEE. CDR3 DNA sequence: TGTGCCAGCAGCTTGGCCGGGGGACAGGGTCAAGAGACCCAGTACTTC. Translating gives CASSLAGGQGQETQYF.

This sequence joins TRBV7-2 and TRBJ1-4, with TRBD1 identical over 7 bases. This CDR3 has 15 residues. The J segment lost 2 bases and the V segment lost 4 bases, leaving 4 bases of the junction unmatched. In germline, CDR1 is SGHTA, CDR2 FQGNSA. The CDR3: CASSSGDSTNEKLFF. In nucleotides, the CDR3 is TGTGCCAGCAGCTCGGGGGACAGCACTAATGAAAAACTGTTTTTT.

The chain is built from TRBV7-9 and TRBJ2-5; D is uncertain. The CDR3 covers 11 residues. Between the trimmed V and J ends, which lost 4 bases and 3 bases, there was a span of 3 bases. Germline CDR1 reads SEHNR; CDR2 reads FQNEAQ (reference sequence). The CDR3 region has the DNA TGTGCCAGCAGCTCCGAAGAGACCCAGTACTTC. This encodes CASSSEETQYF. Together with reference TRBV7-9 and TRBJ2-5, the CDR3 gives the full variable domain: DTGVSQNPRHKITKRGQNVTFRCDPISEHNRLYWYRQTLGQGPEFLTYFQNEAQLEKSRLLSDRFSAERPKGSFSTLEIQRTEQGDSAMYLCASSSEETQYFGPGTRLLVL.

This clone was recorded a few times. This chain links TRBV2 with TRBJ1-1; 7 nucleotides align to TRBD1. The V and J ends lost 5 bases and 1 base, in that order; junction bases with no gene match: 1. The CDR3 loop spans 13 amino acids. Germline CDR1 is SNHLY and CDR2 is FYNNEI. Written as DNA, the CDR3 is TGTGCCAGCAGTCGGGACAGGAACACTGAAGCTTTCTTT. Its translation is CASSRDRNTEAFF.

The chain recombines TRBV10-1 with TRBJ2-1, with TRBD2 matching over 11 bases. Germline V gives CDR1 WNHNN, CDR2 SYGVQD (reference sequence). CDR3 size: 15 residues. The V gene end was trimmed by 3 bases and the J gene end by 6 bases; junction bases not matched to a gene: 4. This CDR3 reads CASSDSGRAANEQFF. CDR3 nucleotides: TGCGCCAGCAGTGATAGCGGGAGGGCCGCCAATGAGCAGTTCTTC.

The chain is built from TRBV21-1 and TRBJ2-2; the table's D call TRBD1 went unverified against the DNA. TRBV21-1 is a known pseudogene. This CDR3 contains 17 residues. The CDR3 DNA follows: TGTGCCAGCAGCAAAGGCGATCTCGACAGTTACACCGGGGAGCTGTTTTTT. The encoded protein is CASSKGDLDSYTGELFF.

Note on this clone: The junction does not match germline at one end; this may be a read error. This CDR3 is also generated by other DNA sequences in the sample. In nucleotides, the CDR3 is TGTGCCTGGAGTGTGGGACAGTTTAATGAAAAGCTGTTTTTT. Translation gives CAWSVGQFNEKLFF. The chain combines TRBV30 with TRBJ1-4; 7 nucleotides line up with TRBD1. CDR1 and CDR2 from the germline V gene are GTSNPN and SVGIG (reference sequence). This CDR3 contains 14 residues.

On this clone: At one end, the junction sequence differs from germline, possibly due to a read error. The identical CDR3 is also encoded by other nucleotide sequences in the sample. The genes are TRBV5-1 and TRBJ1-1; 7 nucleotides match TRBD1. The CDR3 has 13 residues. Germline CDR1 and CDR2: SGHRS and YFSETQ. CDR3: CASSVGQNTEAFF. CDR3 nucleotide sequence: TGCGCCAGCAGCGTGGGACAGAACACTGAGGCTTTCTTT.

The rearrangement links TRBV12-5 to TRBJ1-2; TRBD1 aligns across 8 bases. Germline CDR1 reads LGHNT; CDR2 reads FRNRAP. CDR3 length: 17 amino acids. J was trimmed by 4 bases and V by 0 bases; bases with no gene match: 10. The DNA of the CDR3 is TGTGCTAGTGGTTTGGTAGTACGGGACAGGACCTTCTATGGCTACACCTTC. Amino acids: CASGLVVRDRTFYGYTF.